This TCR beta chain originates from a study of blood T cell repertoires in COVID-19. Study summary: PBMCs, B-cell-depleted T cells, or T cells were the source of the cDNA or gDNA that made up the material.

In the authors' workflow: Reference gene primer amplification gave estimated nucleated cell counts. Here immunoSEQ multiplex PCR was the method, and the copy in TCRdb shows in-frame clones only, minus some. V, J and clone size were drawn from that table, and D and trimming were deduced from the DNA. Here the sample spans around 300,000 clones, around 90% being singletons. Ages ranged from 18 to 89 years, with residence in approximately 25 US areas. Participants reported their clinical history, and cohort assignment relied on those reports. This TCR was recovered from a woman younger than 30 with acute COVID-19. The material sequenced was PBMCs or T cells enriched from blood (not recorded which).

The CDR3 sequence is CSVEDEHRNTEAFF. CDR3 DNA sequence: TGCAGCGTTGAAGATGAACACAGAAACACTGAAGCTTTCTTT. This chain uses TRBV29-1 with TRBJ1-1; D gene uncertain. CDR3 length equals 14 residues. Germline loops: CDR1 SQVTM, CDR2 ANQGSEA. Trimming shortened V by 0 bases and J by 2 bases, and 10 bases separated the two germline ends.